The 20 T cell receptor beta chains in this list originate from one sample, sequenced in a study of shared clonotypes between healthy human individuals. Sequencing was performed with immunoSEQ multiplex PCR; in TCRdb, only in-frame clones are kept and a portion is missing. The table has some 2 million clones, about 95% seen once. The sequencing sample was made of naive CD4+ T cells sorted from blood. Stated subset: CD45RA+ positively selected. The receptor set was obtained from a man in his late teens or twenties in good health.

This clone was seen repeatedly, ten times or more. Other nucleotide sequences from this sample produce the same CDR3. The chain has TRBV28 and TRBJ1-2; D unresolved. Germline V gives CDR1 MDHEN, CDR2 SYDVKM. CDR3 length equals 8 residues. The V and J ends lost 9 bases and 8 bases respectively, with 4 bases between them. DNA of the CDR3: TGTGCCAGTGGGGGCTACACCTTC. Its translation: CASGGYTF.

V usage is TRBV28 and J usage is TRBJ1-4; D possibly corresponds to TRBD1 (5 bases). V lost 6 bases and J lost 5, with 13 bases in between. The CDR3 is made up of 14 amino acids. Germline V gene lookup returns CDR1 MDHEN and CDR2 SYDVKM. The CDR3 nucleotides are TGTGCCAGCAGCCTCGGGGCGATCAATGAAAAACTGTTTTTT. It encodes CASSLGAINEKLFF.

The chain combines TRBV10-3 with TRBJ2-3, with 7 bases lining up with TRBD2. The V gene's germline CDR1 is ENHRY and CDR2 SYGVKD. The CDR3 loop spans 17 amino acids. The V gene end was trimmed by 2 bases and the J gene end by 2 bases; junction bases not matched to a gene: 10. The CDR3: CAISEVSGGSFTDTQYF. CDR3 nucleotides: TGTGCCATCAGTGAGGTTTCGGGCGGGAGTTTCACAGATACGCAGTATTTT.

The chain links TRBV5-6 to TRBJ2-7; D is possibly TRBD1 (6 bases). CDR1 is SGHDT, CDR2 YYEEEE, per germline. Trimming removed 2 bases at V and 1 base at J, with 16 bases between. This CDR3 contains 16 residues. The CDR3 loop reads CASSFIDRTSSYEQYF. In DNA, the CDR3 is TGTGCCAGCAGCTTTATTGACAGGACCTCGTCCTACGAGCAGTACTTC.

The chain is built from TRBV19 and TRBJ2-7, with D possibly TRBD2 on 6 matching bases. V lost 10 bases and J lost 4, with 20 bases in between. The germline CDR1 and CDR2 sequences are LNHDA and SQIVND (reference sequence). This CDR3 is 14 amino acids long. The CDR3 nucleotides read TGTGCCACCTCCCCGACCGGGAGCAAGTACGAGCAGTACTTC. Translation: CATSPTGSKYEQYF.

This chain connects TRBV2 to TRBJ1-1; D is unresolved. Germline CDR1 and CDR2: SNHLY and FYNNEI. CDR3 size: 16 residues. Between the trimmed V and J ends, which lost 2 bases and 1 base, there was a span of 14 bases. This CDR3 reads CASSEKDRLGNTEAFF. The CDR3 coding sequence is TGTGCCAGCAGTGAAAAGGACCGCCTTGGGAACACTGAAGCTTTCTTT.

This clone came up once. The V and J genes are TRBV6-6 and TRBJ1-5, with no clear D. V lost 7 bases to trimming and J lost 5 bases, with 15 bases between them. This CDR3 is 14 amino acids long. Germline CDR1 and CDR2: MNHNY and SVGAGI (reference sequence). The CDR3 nucleotides are TGTGCCAGCAAGATCGCACGGCGCGATCAGCCCCAGCATTTT. This encodes CASKIARRDQPQHF.

This chain connects TRBV5-1 to TRBJ1-1; D unclear. V was cut by 6 bases and J by 1 base, with 13 bases left in between. Germline assignment: CDR1 SGHRS and CDR2 YFSETQ. The CDR3 contains 14 residues. This CDR3 is CASNPQAPNTEAFF. CDR3 DNA sequence: TGCGCCAGCAACCCCCAGGCCCCGAACACTGAAGCTTTCTTT.

The CDR3 spells CASSTNDNEQFF. The CDR3 nucleotides are TGTGCCAGCAGCACGAATGACAATGAGCAGTTCTTC. The rearrangement joins TRBV11-3 to TRBJ2-1; D not certain. Between the trimmed V and J ends, which lost 5 bases and 5 bases, there was a span of 7 bases. The CDR3 extends over 12 amino acids. Germline-derived CDR1 and CDR2 are SGHNT and YENEEA.

This rearrangement joins TRBV6-6 to TRBJ2-3; D is possibly TRBD2 (5 bases). The CDR3 runs to 16 residues. Germline loops: CDR1 MNHNY, CDR2 SVGAGI (reference sequence). V gave up 3 bases and J gave up 6 bases, with 19 bases separating them. CDR3 amino acids: CASSYKVASSSDTQYF. As DNA, the CDR3 is TGTGCCAGCAGTTATAAGGTAGCTAGCAGCTCGGATACGCAGTATTTT.

The chain carries TRBV7-2 and TRBJ1-2; 9 nucleotides align to TRBD1. Germline V gene data show CDR1 as SGHTA and CDR2 as FQGNSA. The V and J ends lost 5 bases and 4 bases, in that order; junction bases with no gene match: 11. The CDR3 totals 16 residues. In DNA form, the CDR3 reads TGTGCCAGCAGCCCAGGAGGACAGGGGTCAACCTATGGCTACACCTTC. Residues: CASSPGGQGSTYGYTF.

V usage is TRBV21-1 and J usage is TRBJ2-2; whether TRBD1, the table's D call, matches the DNA was not checked. TRBV21-1 is termed a pseudogene. CDR3 length: 16 amino acids. As DNA, the CDR3 is TGTGCCAGCAGCAAAGTCGGCAGGCGGAACACCGGGGAGCTGTTTTTT. Translating gives CASSKVGRRNTGELFF.

The chain couples TRBV6-5 to TRBJ1-1; TRBD1 matches 9 bases. CDR1 is MNHEY and CDR2 is SVGAGI in the germline V gene. This CDR3 has 14 amino acids. Trimming removed 6 bases from V and 4 bases from J; junction bases left unmatched: 6. CDR3 sequence: CASRGDRVATEAFF. Here the CDR3 DNA reads TGTGCCAGCAGGGGGGACAGGGTGGCCACTGAAGCTTTCTTT.

The chain is built from TRBV5-1 and TRBJ2-1, with 8 bases fitting TRBD1. V lost 3 bases and J lost 8; bases outside the gene matches: 13. Germline assignment: CDR1 SGHRS and CDR2 YFSETQ. The CDR3 spans 16 residues. CDR3 DNA sequence: TGCGCCAGCAGCTGGGGGGACAGGTCGCCGGCAGATGAGCAGTTCTTC. Encoded protein: CASSWGDRSPADEQFF.

This clone has just one count. CDR3 in amino acids: CASSPTTGVNQPQHF. In nucleotides, the CDR3 is TGTGCCAGTAGTCCGACCACAGGGGTCAATCAGCCCCAGCATTTT. V usage is TRBV19 and J usage is TRBJ1-5; 7 nucleotides line up with TRBD1. Germline lookup yields CDR1 LNHDA and CDR2 SQIVND (reference sequence). V was clipped by 5 bases and J by 3 bases; unmatched bases: 7. The CDR3 is 15 residues long.

The CDR3 DNA follows: TGCGCCAGCAGCCAACCGTTGGCAGGGAACTATGGCTACACCTTC. This encodes CASSQPLAGNYGYTF. The chain carries TRBV4-1 and TRBJ1-2; D possibly corresponds to TRBD1 (5 bases). The CDR3 contains 15 residues. Deletions cut 2 bases from V and 2 bases from J, with 12 bases between. The germline V gene encodes CDR1 MGHRA and CDR2 YSYEKL.

The gene calls are TRBV5-1 and TRBJ2-5; D possibly corresponds to TRBD1 (5 bases). The V gene's germline CDR1 is SGHRS and CDR2 YFSETQ. V was clipped by 4 bases and J by 0 bases, with 7 bases between them. This CDR3 has 13 amino acids. CDR3 amino acids: CASSPGYQETQYF. As DNA, the CDR3 is TGCGCCAGCAGCCCAGGGTACCAAGAGACCCAGTACTTC.

V usage is TRBV29-1 and J usage is TRBJ2-1; D possibly corresponds to TRBD2 (6 bases). Between the trimmed V and J ends, which lost 7 bases and 2 bases, there was a span of 12 bases. CDR3 length equals 13 residues. From germline, CDR1 is SQVTM and CDR2 ANQGSEA. The CDR3 bases are TGCAGCGGGGGAGGAAGGGCCTACAATGAGCAGTTCTTC. Translating gives CSGGGRAYNEQFF.

This clone has just one count. The chain links TRBV5-6 to TRBJ2-3, with D unclear. The CDR3 has 14 residues. The V end was cut by 7 bases, the J end by 2 bases, with 14 bases between. From germline, CDR1 is SGHDT and CDR2 YYEEEE. The CDR3, as DNA: TGTGCCAGCGGCCGATTTCAGGTCACAGATACGCAGTATTTT. Amino acid sequence: CASGRFQVTDTQYF.

DNA of the CDR3: TGTGCCAGCAGGGGAACAGGGTTCCCTGGCTACACCTTC. Translated: CASRGTGFPGYTF. V gene TRBV28 combines with J gene TRBJ1-2; D might be TRBD1 (6 bases). From germline, CDR1 is MDHEN and CDR2 SYDVKM. Trimming cost V 6 bases and J 7 bases, with 15 bases left between them. This CDR3 spans 13 amino acids.